These 10 T cell receptor beta chains were sequenced from one sample in a study of T cells in Graves' hyperthyroidism and ophthalmopathy. RNA transcripts served as the template for amplifying TCR beta CDR3 regions. Researchers ran a first-round RT-PCR on the TCR CDR3 using the HTBI primer set. A single record per CDR3 protein comes from TCRdb applying MiXCR to the multiplex PCR reads. The sample yields about 300,000 distinct CDR3 sequences, roughly 18% seen once. Sequencing was done on a sample of blood. The source is a man over 45 with Graves' ophthalmopathy.

The chain links TRBV7-9 to TRBJ1-4; D is ambiguous. CDR3 length: 13 residues. Germline CDR1 SEHNR, CDR2 FQNEAQ (reference sequence). Trimming left V 6 bases short and J 3 bases short, with 8 bases between. The CDR3 spells CASREWANEKLFF. The CDR3 bases are TGTGCCAGCAGAGAATGGGCTAATGAAAAACTGTTTTTT.

In this sample, this clonotype turned up a few times. V usage is TRBV28 and J usage is TRBJ1-1, with a possible D match to TRBD1 (5 bases). CDR1 and CDR2 (germline): MDHEN, SYDVKM. The CDR3 loop spans 14 amino acids. V shed 7 bases and J shed 6 bases, with 18 bases lying between them. CDR3 sequence (DNA): TGTGCCAGCATCCAGGCAGGGAATAGCGCTGAAGCTTTCTTT. Protein sequence: CASIQAGNSAEAFF.

This clonotype was counted many times. The chain employs TRBV3-1 and TRBJ2-1, with 7 bases lining up with TRBD2. V lost 1 base to trimming and J lost 4 bases; unmatched junction nucleotides: 1. CDR1 and CDR2 (germline): LGHDT, YNNKEL (reference sequence). This CDR3 region has 14 residues. DNA for the CDR3: TGTGCCAGCAGCCAAGGGACTAGATACAATGAGCAGTTCTTC. This gives the protein CASSQGTRYNEQFF.

CDR3 sequence (DNA): TGTGCCAGCCGAGGGAGACAGGGTGATCAGCCCCAGCATTTT. This sequence encodes CASRGRQGDQPQHF. This chain uses TRBV6-1 with TRBJ1-5, with 7 positions matching TRBD1. CDR3 size: 14 residues. Per the germline V gene, CDR1 is MNHNS and CDR2 is SASEGT. With 8 bases clipped from V and 5 bases from J, the junction kept 9 bases outside the gene matches.

This clonotype has at least ten counts. The chain carries TRBV7-9 and TRBJ2-7; D remains ambiguous. Germline V CDR1 and CDR2: SEHNR, FQNEAQ (reference sequence). This CDR3 is built from 12 residues. Deletions cut 2 bases from V and 2 bases from J, with 4 bases between. CDR3: CASSLRPYEQYF. Here the CDR3 DNA reads TGTGCCAGCAGCTTAAGGCCCTACGAGCAGTACTTC.

This clonotype appeared a few times. This rearrangement joins TRBV19 to TRBJ2-1; D remains unclear. With 7 bases removed from V and 4 bases from J, the gap between germline ends came to 17 bases. CDR1 and CDR2 (germline): LNHDA, SQIVND (reference sequence). The CDR3 length is 15 residues. CDR3 in amino acids: CASNSPIADYNEQFF. DNA of the CDR3: TGTGCCAGTAATAGTCCTATCGCTGATTACAATGAGCAGTTCTTC.

This clonotype was counted only a few times. The chain couples TRBV5-1 to TRBJ1-1; D gene unclear. Germline V gives CDR1 SGHRS, CDR2 YFSETQ. The V end lost 0 bases, the J end lost 6 bases, and 6 bases lay between the germline ends. The CDR3 length is 12 residues. The CDR3 spells CASSLDGSEAFF. The CDR3 bases are TGCGCCAGCAGCTTGGATGGGTCTGAAGCTTTCTTT.

The V call is TRBV6-1, the J call TRBJ2-3; no firm D call. Germline V gene data show CDR1 as MNHNS and CDR2 as SASEGT. CDR3 length: 16 residues. V lost 6 bases to trimming and J lost 0 bases, with 16 bases between them. CDR3 residues: CASSFRFGTSTDTQYF. The DNA of the CDR3 is TGTGCCAGCAGCTTTAGGTTCGGCACTAGCACAGATACGCAGTATTTT.

The chain is built from TRBV10-3 and TRBJ2-7; the match to TRBD2 covers 10 bases. Germline loops: CDR1 ENHRY, CDR2 SYGVKD. The CDR3 is 15 residues long. V trimming: 3 bases; J trimming: 4 bases; junction bases outside the gene matches: 6. The CDR3 sequence is CAISDSSGSRYEQYF. CDR3 DNA: TGTGCCATCAGTGACTCTAGCGGGAGTAGGTACGAGCAGTACTTC.

This clonotype came up a few times. The chain combines TRBV20-1 with TRBJ1-5, with D possibly matching TRBD1 (5 bases). The V gene's germline CDR1 is DFQATT and CDR2 SNEGSKA (reference sequence). This CDR3 has 14 amino acids. Trimming left V 3 bases short and J 4 bases short, with 13 bases between. DNA of the CDR3: TGCAGTGCTAGGGGGCAGGGAGGAAATCAGCCCCAGCATTTT. Translation gives CSARGQGGNQPQHF.